A single sample gave rise to the 17 T cell receptor beta chains below, sequenced in a study of human T cells and chemical hapten exposure. TCRdb redid the calling of the RACE reads with MiXCR, one entry per CDR3 protein. The data show 240,000 or so distinct CDR3 sequences, about 9% seen once. The time point is: pre-sensitization, week 0. Specified treatment: therapeutic diphenylcyclopropenone sensitization with weekly scalp DPC. Source: whole blood, taken in connection with sensitization to the hapten diphenylcyclopropenone (DPC). The origin of the receptors is a woman aged 40 to 50 with alopecia areata. Some clones in this sample may be carry-over from other donors' samples.

This clonotype has at least ten counts. The gene calls are TRBV4-2 and TRBJ2-3, with TRBD2 identical over 8 bases. The J segment lost 5 bases and the V segment lost 3 bases, leaving 4 bases of the junction unmatched. The V gene's germline CDR1 is LGHNA and CDR2 YNFKEQ. The CDR3 has 14 amino acids. The CDR3 DNA reads as TGTGCCAGCAGCCACGGGGGGGCTGGAGATACGCAGTATTTT. Translating gives CASSHGGAGDTQYF.

V gene TRBV7-2 combines with J gene TRBJ2-3; D possibly corresponds to TRBD2 (6 bases). Germline V gene data show CDR1 as SGHTA and CDR2 as FQGNSA. This CDR3 has 14 amino acids. V was pared by 3 bases and J by 4 bases, with 11 bases between. The CDR3 DNA sequence: TGTGCCAGCAGCTTTCAGGGAGGCGCAGATACGCAGTATTTT. It yields the protein CASSFQGGADTQYF.

The sample holds a few counts of this clonotype. The rearrangement joins TRBV7-9 to TRBJ2-4, with D possibly TRBD1 on 6 matching bases. V was cut by 5 bases and J by 1 base, with 12 bases left in between. Germline V gene data show CDR1 as SEHNR and CDR2 as FQNEAQ (reference sequence). The CDR3 loop spans 15 amino acids. CDR3 loop: CASSQGTIAKNIQYF. In DNA, the CDR3 is TGTGCCAGCAGCCAGGGGACCATCGCCAAAAACATTCAGTACTTC.

This clonotype was found a few times. The CDR3 sequence is CSARERGEQFF. The DNA of the CDR3 is TGCAGTGCTAGAGAGAGAGGCGAGCAGTTCTTC. The rearrangement joins TRBV20-1 to TRBJ2-1; D ambiguous. The germline V gene encodes CDR1 DFQATT and CDR2 SNEGSKA (reference sequence). The CDR3 runs 11 residues. Trimming stripped 0 bases from V and 10 bases from J, with 7 bases between.

This clonotype came up a few times. The chain employs TRBV2 and TRBJ2-1; the match to TRBD2 covers 10 bases. The length of the CDR3 is 13 residues. Germline lookup yields CDR1 SNHLY and CDR2 FYNNEI. The junction had 9 bases not matched to a gene; V was cut back by 4 bases and J by 15 bases. The CDR3 sequence: CASSVGQREGPFF. The CDR3 DNA sequence: TGTGCCAGCAGTGTGGGCCAGCGGGAGGGCCCGTTCTTC.

This clonotype was seen a handful of times. J is TRBJ2-7 and V is TRBV7-6; 8 positions agree with TRBD2. J was trimmed by 0 bases and V by 1 base; bases with no gene match: 2. Germline V gives CDR1 SGHVS, CDR2 FNYEAQ. The CDR3 sequence is 15 residues long. The CDR3 protein is CASSLGSGVSYEQYF. CDR3 nucleotide sequence: TGTGCCAGCAGCTTAGGTAGCGGGGTCTCCTACGAGCAGTACTTC.

This clonotype was counted a few times. V is TRBV7-9 and J is TRBJ2-7; 7 nucleotides match TRBD1. J was trimmed by 3 bases and V by 5 bases; bases with no gene match: 7. Per the germline V gene, CDR1 is SEHNR and CDR2 is FQNEAQ (reference sequence). The CDR3 runs to 14 residues. CDR3 coding DNA: TGTGCCAGCAGCCCGACCGGGACAGACTACGAGCAGTACTTC. Its translation: CASSPTGTDYEQYF.

This chain connects TRBV4-1 to TRBJ2-3, with 11 nucleotides matching TRBD2. CDR3 length: 17 residues. V trimming: 2 bases; J trimming: 4 bases; junction bases outside the gene matches: 8. Germline values: CDR1 MGHRA, CDR2 YSYEKL. In DNA form, the CDR3 reads TGCGCCAGCAGCCAACCCTTAGCGGGAGGGCGCGCAGATACGCAGTATTTT. Translated: CASSQPLAGGRADTQYF.

A word on this clonotype: A much larger clone sits a single nucleotide away, making a read error possible. This chain joins TRBV5-1 and TRBJ2-7; D not resolved. The length of the CDR3 is 13 residues. Germline V gene sequence: CDR1 SGHRS, CDR2 YFSETQ. The CDR3 DNA is TGCGTCAGCAGCAACGACCCCAACTACGAGCAGTACTTC. It translates to CVSSNDPNYEQYF.

In its sample, this clonotype was seen a few times. This chain joins TRBV28 and TRBJ1-1; D is uncertain. Per germline, CDR1 MDHEN and CDR2 SYDVKM. Trimming cost V 6 bases and J 4 bases, with 21 bases left between them. CDR3 length: 16 residues. The CDR3 nucleotides are TGTGCCAGCAGGCTCGGGAGGGCAGTGGGGAGCACTGAAGCTTTCTTT. The encoded protein is CASRLGRAVGSTEAFF.

This clonotype was detected only a few times. The J gene is TRBJ1-3, the V gene TRBV28; D ambiguous. V was pared by 5 bases and J by 1 base, with 12 bases between. There are 15 residues in the CDR3. Germline-derived CDR1 and CDR2 are MDHEN and SYDVKM. CDR3 loop: CASSTGVRSGNTIYF. The CDR3 DNA reads TGTGCCAGCAGTACCGGGGTCAGGTCTGGAAACACCATATATTTT.

The chain joins TRBV28 to TRBJ2-1; D may correspond to TRBD1 or TRBD2 (6 bases each). With 7 bases removed from V and 0 bases from J, the gap between germline ends came to 13 bases. CDR1 is MDHEN, CDR2 SYDVKM, per germline. This CDR3 comprises 15 residues. CDR3 in amino acids: CASTPGGPSYNEQFF. CDR3 DNA sequence: TGTGCCAGCACCCCTGGGGGGCCCTCCTACAATGAGCAGTTCTTC.

The rearrangement joins TRBV6-5 to TRBJ2-1, with 11 bases identical to TRBD2. The V gene end was trimmed by 4 bases and the J gene end by 10 bases; junction bases not matched to a gene: 6. Germline V gene data show CDR1 as MNHEY and CDR2 as SVGAGI. This CDR3 is 14 amino acids long. CDR3 in DNA: TGTGCCAGCAGTTCTGGACTAGCGGGTACCGAGCAGTTCTTC. Amino acids: CASSSGLAGTEQFF.

This clonotype was recorded a few times. CDR3 DNA: TGTGCCAGTAGTATAGGGACTAGCGGAAACTACAATGAGCAGTTCTTC. Translated, it gives CASSIGTSGNYNEQFF. The chain joins TRBV19 to TRBJ2-1; 10 bases map to TRBD2. Losses at the gene ends were 1 base for V and 3 bases for J; bases not matched to a gene: 3. The CDR3 covers 16 residues. The germline CDR1 and CDR2 sequences are LNHDA and SQIVND (reference sequence).

This chain joins TRBV6-6 and TRBJ1-2; 8 bases are shared with TRBD1. Germline CDR1 and CDR2: MNHNY and SVGAGI (reference sequence). Trimming at V came to 6 bases and at J to 5 bases, leaving 8 bases not matched to a gene. This CDR3 comprises 14 residues. The CDR3 nucleotides read TGTGCCAGCAGACGGGACAGGTCTTCTTATGGCTACACCTTC. This gives the protein CASRRDRSSYGYTF.

The chain uses TRBV29-1 and TRBJ2-7; tentative D call: TRBD1 (6 bases). With 4 bases removed from V and 5 bases from J, the gap between germline ends came to 12 bases. CDR1 is SQVTM and CDR2 is ANQGSEA in the germline V gene. This CDR3 has 12 amino acids. This chain's CDR3 is CSVGRGSHEQYF. The CDR3 DNA reads TGCAGCGTTGGCAGGGGATCCCACGAGCAGTACTTC.

In its sample, this clonotype was seen a few times. The rearrangement joins TRBV6-6 to TRBJ2-7; D gene uncertain. The CDR3 is 13 amino acids. Trimming stripped 1 base from V and 3 bases from J, with 7 bases between. Per germline, CDR1 MNHNY and CDR2 SVGAGI (reference sequence). The CDR3 DNA is TGTGCCAGCAGTTACTTGGACGGCTACGAGCAGTACTTC. Protein product: CASSYLDGYEQYF.